The rows below give T cell receptor beta chains drawn from one sample of a study of cytomegalovirus exposure and HLA in healthy donors. Assay used: immunoSEQ multiplex PCR; TCRdb lists only in-frame clones, some missing. Among some 200,000 clones, approximately 78% were seen once, and the ten largest hold 5.5% to 7%. The specimen sequenced was PBMCs. The receptors come from a woman between 50 and 59 years old in good health and CMV-seropositive. The CDR3 runs from the conserved cysteine through the conserved F or W. D genes are given only for firm matches. Part of the rows lack a size; the others show once, few, many or a class for expanded clones.

J: TRBJ1-2; V: TRBV19; D: .; size: .; CDR3: CASSLDTHGYTF; DNA: TGTGCCAGTAGCCTGGACACGCATGGCTACACCTTC
J: TRBJ1-4; V: TRBV5-1; D: TRBD1; size: .; CDR3: CASSFGQAGNEKLFF; DNA: TGCGCCAGCAGCTTTGGACAGGCGGGGAATGAAAAACTGTTTTTT
J: TRBJ2-7; V: TRBV5-1; D: .; size: .; CDR3: CASSLLESSYEQYF; DNA: TGCGCCAGCAGCTTGTTGGAGAGCTCCTACGAGCAGTACTTC
J: TRBJ2-7; V: TRBV23-1; D: TRBD1; size: .; CDR3: CASSQSTGALTFYEQYF; DNA: TGCGCCAGCAGTCAGTCAACAGGGGCCCTAACCTTCTACGAGCAGTACTTC
J: TRBJ2-3; V: TRBV7-9; D: .; size: .; CDR3: CASSPQRAASTDTQYF; DNA: TGTGCCAGCAGCCCCCAGCGGGCCGCTTCCACAGATACGCAGTATTTT
J: TRBJ2-4; V: TRBV19; D: TRBD2; size: .; CDR3: CASSIERLAGGKGLAKNSQYF; DNA: TGTGCCAGTAGTATAGAGAGACTAGCGGGGGGCAAAGGGCTAGCCAAAAACAGTCAGTACTTC
J: TRBJ1-2; V: TRBV4-3; D: .; size: few; CDR3: CASSPRGFTNYGYTF; DNA: TGCGCCAGCAGCCCCCGTGGCTTCACGAACTATGGCTACACCTTC
J: TRBJ2-4; V: TRBV14; D: .; size: once; CDR3: CASSQDWGTEQLAKNIQYF; DNA: TGTGCCAGCAGCCAAGATTGGGGCACAGAACAGCTAGCCAAAAACATTCAGTACTTC
J: TRBJ2-2; V: TRBV5-1; D: .; size: .; CDR3: CASSLAPEVGELFF; DNA: TGCGCCAGCAGCTTGGCTCCTGAGGTGGGGGAGCTGTTTTTT
J: TRBJ2-3; V: TRBV11-2; D: TRBD2; size: .; CDR3: CASSPGREGTDTQYF; DNA: TGTGCCAGCAGCCCAGGCCGGGAGGGCACAGATACGCAGTATTTT
J: TRBJ1-2; V: TRBV5-6; D: .; size: once; CDR3: CASSSGQIYGYTF; DNA: TGTGCCAGCAGCTCCGGACAGATCTATGGCTACACCTTC
J: TRBJ2-7; V: TRBV27; D: TRBD2; size: .; CDR3: CASSSRLAGNYEQYF; DNA: TGTGCCAGCAGCTCCCGACTAGCGGGGAACTACGAGCAGTACTTC
J: TRBJ1-3; V: TRBV6-1; D: TRBD1; size: .; CDR3: CASSEYLTRPTGAGGNTIYF; DNA: TGTGCCAGCAGTGAGTACCTAACCCGGCCTACAGGGGCAGGTGGAAACACCATATATTTT
J: TRBJ2-4; V: TRBV7-9; D: TRBD1; size: once; CDR3: CASNPGQALAKNIQYF; DNA: TGTGCCAGCAACCCCGGACAGGCCTTAGCCAAAAACATTCAGTACTTC
J: TRBJ2-7; V: TRBV10-3; D: .; size: .; CDR3: CAISESKEVRQYF; DNA: TGTGCCATCAGTGAGTCGAAGGAGGTCCGGCAGTACTTC
J: TRBJ1-1; V: TRBV5-1; D: .; size: .; CDR3: CASSLESGGTEAFF; DNA: TGCGCCAGCAGCTTGGAGTCGGGGGGCACTGAAGCTTTCTTT
J: TRBJ2-5; V: TRBV5-6; D: TRBD2; size: once; CDR3: CASSSLGLAGGQETQYF; DNA: TGTGCCAGCAGCTCCTTGGGACTAGCGGGAGGACAAGAGACCCAGTACTTC
J: TRBJ1-4; V: TRBV7-6; D: .; size: once; CDR3: CASSRDIQRRELFF; DNA: TGTGCCAGCAGCCGAGACATTCAGCGGCGCGAACTGTTTTTT
J: TRBJ1-4; V: TRBV6-4; D: TRBD1; size: .; CDR3: CASLPKTGSPTNEKLFF; DNA: TGTGCCAGTCTCCCTAAGACAGGGTCCCCAACTAATGAAAAACTGTTTTTT
J: TRBJ2-1; V: TRBV6-5; D: .; size: .; CDR3: CASSSISGRSYNEQFF; DNA: TGTGCCAGCAGTTCTATCAGCGGCCGCTCCTACAATGAGCAGTTCTTC
J: TRBJ1-5; V: TRBV2; D: .; size: .; CDR3: CASSEARSQPQHF; DNA: TGTGCCAGCAGTGAAGCGCGAAGTCAGCCCCAGCATTTT
J: TRBJ2-6; V: TRBV5-1; D: TRBD1; size: .; CDR3: CASSPTGLRTGANVLTF; DNA: TGCGCCAGCAGCCCGACAGGGCTTAGGACGGGGGCCAACGTCCTGACTTTC